The next 29 T cell receptor beta chains were all read from a single sample in a study of T cell repertoires in cytomegalovirus infection. TCRdb re-called the reads with MiXCR, one entry per CDR3 protein. The sample holds some 120,000 distinct CDR3 sequences, over 25% seen once. These receptors' targets are unknown. Sequencing was performed on CD8+ T cells from cultured PBMCs, taken from culture after CMV antigen stimulation. The receptors originated from a human donor in good health (CMV status not recorded). Some clones in this sample may be carry-over from other donors' samples.

V gene TRBV12-3 or TRBV12-4 combines with J gene TRBJ2-2, with D possibly being TRBD2 (7 bases). Between the trimmed V and J ends, which lost 5 bases and 5 bases, there was a span of 18 bases. CDR3 length equals 16 residues. CDR3 protein: CASSPNGGAVTGELFF. CDR3 coding DNA: TGTGCCAGCAGTCCAAATGGGGGGGCGGTTACCGGGGAGCTGTTTTTT.

V usage is TRBV4-1 and J usage is TRBJ2-7, with 8 bases fitting TRBD2. The CDR3 is made up of 15 amino acids. Germline assignment: CDR1 MGHRA and CDR2 YSYEKL. V trimming: 0 bases; J trimming: 2 bases; junction bases outside the gene matches: 3. The CDR3 loop is CASSQDHSGAYEQYF. DNA of the CDR3: TGCGCCAGCAGCCAAGATCATAGCGGGGCCTACGAGCAGTACTTC.

The chain couples TRBV6-1 to TRBJ2-3; D is possibly TRBD1 or TRBD2 (5 bases each). Germline V gene lookup returns CDR1 MNHNS and CDR2 SASEGT. The ends were cut back, 1 base at V and 4 bases at J, with 15 bases in the middle. CDR3 length: 16 residues. DNA of the CDR3: TGTGCCAGCAGTGAAGTCTGGGGGTCGGACGCAGATACGCAGTATTTT. Translating gives CASSEVWGSDADTQYF.

Only a few counts were recorded for this clonotype. The rearrangement joins TRBV28 to TRBJ2-7, with 9 bases that match TRBD1. J gave up 7 bases and V 5 bases, and 9 bases lay outside the gene matches. The CDR3 has 14 amino acids. The V gene's germline CDR1 is MDHEN and CDR2 SYDVKM. The DNA for the CDR3 is TGTGCCAGCAGTCTACGGGACAGGGTGCAGGAGCAGTACTTC. Translating it yields CASSLRDRVQEQYF. Full variable domain (rest looked up from reference TRBV28 and TRBJ2-7): DVKVTQSSRYLVKRTGEKVFLECVQDMDHENMFWYRQDPGLGLRLIYFSYDVKMKEKGDIPEGYSVSREKKERFSLILESASTNQTSMYLCASSLRDRVQEQYFGPGTRLTVT.

The chain couples TRBV20-1 to TRBJ1-1; 9 bases are a match to TRBD1. The trim removed 0 bases at V and 4 bases at J, leaving 9 bases unmatched. The CDR3 covers 16 residues. The germline gives CDR1 DFQATT, CDR2 SNEGSKA (reference sequence). CDR3 sequence reads: CSARDLSGTGTTEAFF. The DNA of the CDR3 is TGCAGTGCTAGAGATCTTTCCGGGACAGGGACCACTGAAGCTTTCTTT.

This clonotype was counted between two and nine times. V gene TRBV4-1 combines with J gene TRBJ1-2, with D uncertain. Trimming took off 0 bases at V and 0 bases at J, with 8 bases between the two ends. Per the germline V gene, CDR1 is MGHRA and CDR2 is YSYEKL. This CDR3 comprises 15 residues. As DNA, the CDR3 is TGCGCCAGCAGCCAAGAGGGAGGGACTAACTATGGCTACACCTTC. Its protein product is CASSQEGGTNYGYTF.

About this clonotype itself: The junction differs from germline at one of its ends, possibly a read error. The chain carries TRBV7-6 and TRBJ2-1; tentatively, D is TRBD2 (6 bases). The CDR3 covers 16 residues. The V gene's germline CDR1 is SGHVS and CDR2 FNYEAQ. The CDR3 DNA follows: TGTGCCAACAGCTTAGTTAGCGCTAGCGCCTACAATGAGCAGTTCTTC. Amino acids: CANSLVSASAYNEQFF. Complete variable domain (other parts from reference TRBV7-6 and TRBJ2-1): GAGVSQSPRYKVTKRGQDVALRCDPISGHVSLYWYRQALGQGPEFLTYFNYEAQQDKSGLPNDRFSAERPEGSISTLTIQRTEQRDSAMYRCANSLVSASAYNEQFFGPGTRLTVL.

The chain carries TRBV6-1 and TRBJ1-6; the D gene is possibly TRBD1 (6 bases). V shed 9 bases and J shed 6 bases, with 18 bases lying between them. The CDR3 sequence is 15 residues long. The germline CDR1 and CDR2 sequences are MNHNS and SASEGT. CDR3 sequence reads: CASDTGYFGNSPLHF. The CDR3 DNA follows: TGTGCCAGTGATACAGGGTATTTCGGTAATTCACCCCTCCACTTT.

This clonotype was recorded a few times. This chain uses TRBV7-9 with TRBJ2-1, with TRBD2 as a possible D gene (6 bases). Trimming stripped 4 bases from V and 7 bases from J, with 11 bases between. This CDR3 spans 13 amino acids. Germline loops: CDR1 SEHNR, CDR2 FQNEAQ (reference sequence). In DNA form, the CDR3 reads TGTGCCAGCAGCTCAGGCCGGGGGAATGAGCAGTTCTTC. Translation: CASSSGRGNEQFF.

This clonotype has a handful of counts. CDR3 nucleotides: TGTGCCAGCAGCTCACCGGGACAGAGACTACGAGAGCAGTACTTC. This gives the protein CASSSPGQRLREQYF. The chain uses TRBV11-1 and TRBJ2-7; TRBD1 agrees at 7 bases. J was trimmed by 7 bases and V by 4 bases; bases with no gene match: 13. The CDR3 covers 15 residues. Germline values: CDR1 SGHAT, CDR2 FQDESV (reference sequence).

CDR3 DNA: TGTGCCAGCAGCCAAGATGAAACAGCGGGGGGTATCCTTGAGACCCAGTACTTC. Its translation is CASSQDETAGGILETQYF. V and J are TRBV4-2 and TRBJ2-5; 9 nucleotides line up with TRBD2. V lost 0 bases and J lost 5; bases outside the gene matches: 13. There are 18 residues in the CDR3. CDR1 and CDR2 (germline): LGHNA, YNFKEQ.

This rearrangement joins TRBV6-1 to TRBJ2-3, with D perhaps matching TRBD1 or TRBD2 (6 bases each). The CDR3 runs to 15 residues. The ends were cut back, 0 bases at V and 3 bases at J, with 10 bases in the middle. Germline-derived CDR1 and CDR2 are MNHNS and SASEGT. The CDR3: CASSEAWGATDTQYF. CDR3 coding DNA: TGTGCCAGCAGTGAAGCCTGGGGGGCGACAGATACGCAGTATTTT.

There are a few counts of this clonotype. This chain uses TRBV5-1 with TRBJ2-3; D is ambiguous. The germline gives CDR1 SGHRS, CDR2 YFSETQ. Between the trimmed V and J ends, which lost 0 bases and 6 bases, there was a span of 8 bases. The CDR3 covers 13 residues. The CDR3 region has the DNA TGCGCCAGCAGCTTGGCCTCGGCGGATACGCAGTATTTT. This sequence encodes CASSLASADTQYF. The full variable domain, in which reference TRBV5-1 and TRBJ2-3 provide the parts outside the CDR3, is KAGVTQTPRYLIKTRGQQVTLSCSPISGHRSVSWYQQTPGQGLQFLFEYFSETQRNKGNFPGRFSGRQFSNSRSEMNVSTLELGDSALYLCASSLASADTQYFGPGTRLTVL.

V and J are TRBV2 and TRBJ2-1; D is perhaps TRBD2 (5 bases). CDR1 and CDR2 from the germline V gene are SNHLY and FYNNEI. V lost 4 bases and J lost 0, with 25 bases in between. The length of the CDR3 is 20 residues. CDR3 sequence reads: CASSGDLDTEESLSYNEQFF. As DNA, the CDR3 is TGTGCCAGCAGTGGAGATCTCGATACGGAGGAGTCGCTCTCCTACAATGAGCAGTTCTTC.

This chain connects TRBV6-1 to TRBJ2-7; 7 bases align to TRBD1. Germline-derived CDR1 and CDR2 are MNHNS and SASEGT. The CDR3 loop spans 15 amino acids. With V trimmed by 2 bases and J by 2 bases, 6 bases remained unmatched. CDR3 nucleotides: TGTGCCAGCAGTGAAAGGTGGCAGGGGGCCTACGAGCAGTACTTC. It yields the protein CASSERWQGAYEQYF.

This clonotype was observed many times. The V call is TRBV6-1, the J call TRBJ2-1; maybe TRBD1 (5 bases). This CDR3 region has 15 residues. Germline loops: CDR1 MNHNS, CDR2 SASEGT. V was trimmed by 2 bases and J by 3 bases, leaving 11 bases between them. CDR3 region: CASSEKATDYNEQFF. For the CDR3, the DNA is TGTGCCAGCAGTGAAAAGGCGACAGACTACAATGAGCAGTTCTTC.

This clonotype was seen repeatedly, ten times or more. CDR3 coding DNA: TGCGCCAGCAGCTACCGACAGGGGAACTCGAACACTGAAGCTTTCTTT. This translates into CASSYRQGNSNTEAFF. The genes are TRBV5-1 and TRBJ1-1; 8 bases agree with TRBD1. CDR1 SGHRS and CDR2 YFSETQ come from the germline V gene. V lost 3 bases to trimming and J lost 1 base; unmatched junction nucleotides: 8. The CDR3 length is 16 residues.

The chain is built from TRBV7-6 and TRBJ2-7, with TRBD1 as a possible D gene (5 bases). The CDR3 runs 15 residues. The germline CDR1 and CDR2 sequences are SGHVS and FNYEAQ. The V and J ends lost 4 bases and 7 bases respectively, with 20 bases between them. The CDR3 spells CASSSAKSRVWEQYF. DNA for the CDR3: TGTGCCAGCAGCTCAGCAAAGTCCAGGGTCTGGGAGCAGTACTTC.

This clonotype has more than one count but fewer than ten. The J gene is TRBJ2-5, the V gene TRBV7-9, with D unclear. The CDR3 extends over 14 amino acids. The V gene's germline CDR1 is SEHNR and CDR2 FQNEAQ (reference sequence). With 1 base removed from V and 9 bases from J, the gap between germline ends came to 15 bases. The CDR3 nucleotides read TGTGCCAGCAGCTTAGGGCTGCGTCCCCAGGCCCAGTACTTC. This sequence encodes CASSLGLRPQAQYF.

The chain has TRBV7-3 and TRBJ2-4; 15 positions agree with TRBD2. The CDR3 totals 20 residues. The V and J ends lost 1 base and 5 bases, in that order; junction bases with no gene match: 12. Germline V lookup: CDR1 SGHTA, CDR2 FQGTGA. CDR3 amino acids: CASSLMSSGTSGGRQNIQYF. CDR3 DNA: TGTGCCAGCAGCTTAATGTCCTCCGGGACTAGCGGGGGGCGCCAAAACATTCAGTACTTC.

V gene TRBV9 combines with J gene TRBJ2-1; possibly TRBD1 for D (5 bases). Germline assignment: CDR1 SGDLS and CDR2 YYNGEE. The CDR3 extends over 15 amino acids. Trimming removed 0 bases from V and 5 bases from J, with 12 bases in between. Here the CDR3 DNA reads TGTGCCAGCAGCGTAGCTGGACAAAGGGACAATGAGCAGTTCTTC. Amino acid sequence: CASSVAGQRDNEQFF.

Concerning this clonotype: A single base separates this from a much larger clone, so it may be a read error. The chain couples TRBV11-1 to TRBJ2-1, with a tentative D call TRBD1 (5 bases). This CDR3 comprises 16 residues. Per germline, CDR1 SGHAT and CDR2 FQDESV (reference sequence). CDR3 loop: CASSLGQPSSYNEQLF. The CDR3 DNA follows: TGTGCCAGCAGCTTAGGACAGCCCAGCTCCTACAATGAGCAGCTCTTC.

This chain joins TRBV18 and TRBJ1-2, with a possible D match to TRBD1 (5 bases). Germline loops: CDR1 KGHSH, CDR2 LQKENI. The CDR3 runs to 14 residues. The V and J ends lost 3 bases and 6 bases respectively, with 14 bases between them. CDR3 nucleotides: TGTGCCAGCTCACCGATGGAGGGGAGGGATGGCTACACCTTC. Residues: CASSPMEGRDGYTF.

There are many counts of this clonotype. The DNA for the CDR3 is TGTGCCAGCAGTTTGAACACAAACTCTGGAAACACCATATATTTT. Translating it yields CASSLNTNSGNTIYF. The V call is TRBV28, the J call TRBJ1-3; D is ambiguous. Germline-derived CDR1 and CDR2 are MDHEN and SYDVKM. The V end lost 3 bases, the J end lost 0 bases, and 9 bases lay between the germline ends. The CDR3 length is 15 residues.

This clonotype was observed a few times. This chain links TRBV4-1 with TRBJ1-2; 7 nucleotides agree with TRBD1. Trimming at V came to 4 bases and at J to 5 bases, leaving 13 bases not matched to a gene. The germline CDR1 and CDR2 sequences are MGHRA and YSYEKL. This CDR3 comprises 16 residues. CDR3 nucleotides: TGCGCCAGCAGCCCCGGACCGGGACAGCGAATTTATGGCTACACCTTC. Its translation: CASSPGPGQRIYGYTF.

The V and J genes are TRBV19 and TRBJ1-4; possible D gene TRBD1, 5 bases. V was pared by 8 bases and J by 7 bases, with 20 bases between. Germline V gene sequence: CDR1 LNHDA, CDR2 SQIVND (reference sequence). The CDR3 contains 15 residues. The CDR3, as DNA: TGTGCCAGTGCGCCCAGGGATTTCATAGGTGAAAAACTGTTTTTT. Amino acids: CASAPRDFIGEKLFF.

This clonotype was recorded a few times. The rearrangement joins TRBV23-1 to TRBJ2-2; the D gene is possibly TRBD1 (6 bases). TRBV23-1 has ORF status, its function being uncertain. The ends were cut back, 4 bases at V and 1 base at J, with 10 bases in the middle. The CDR3 has 15 residues. This chain's CDR3 is CASSPWTENTGELFF. CDR3 nucleotides: TGCGCCAGCAGTCCTTGGACAGAGAACACCGGGGAGCTGTTTTTT.

The V gene is TRBV7-8, the J gene TRBJ2-3, with TRBD2 matching over 11 bases. V shed 5 bases, J shed 4 bases, and the junction held 5 bases outside the gene matches. The germline V gene encodes CDR1 SGHVS and CDR2 FQNEAQ. This CDR3 comprises 15 residues. The CDR3 sequence: CASSRYSGGADTQYF. The CDR3 region has the DNA TGTGCCAGCAGCCGATATAGCGGGGGGGCAGATACGCAGTATTTT.

The V gene is TRBV19, the J gene TRBJ1-5; tentative D call: TRBD1 (6 bases). There are 13 residues in the CDR3. V lost 7 bases to trimming and J lost 4 bases, with 11 bases between them. From germline, CDR1 is LNHDA and CDR2 SQIVND (reference sequence). CDR3 nucleotides: TGTGCCAGTACCACAGGGTTAAATCAGCCCCAGCATTTT. This gives the protein CASTTGLNQPQHF.